Listed here are 9 T cell receptor beta chains from one sample, sequenced in a study of shared clonotypes between healthy human individuals. The repertoire was sequenced with immunoSEQ multiplex PCR; TCRdb's copy has only in-frame clones and lacks some. Of around 1.9 million clones detected, 93% appear once; the ten largest clones hold about 1.6%. CD45RO-negative, CCR7-selected cells formed the naive CD8 fraction, which excluded terminally differentiated effector memory CD45RA+ cells. Sequenced input: naive CD8+ T cells from PBMCs. All receptors come from a man aged 18 to 29 in good health. Some clones in this sample may be carry-over from other donors' samples.

The CDR3 loop reads CASSLVISLLGLAGNNEQFF. The CDR3 coding sequence is TGCGCCAGCAGCTTGGTTATCAGTTTGCTAGGGCTAGCGGGTAACAATGAGCAGTTCTTC. The V call is TRBV5-1, the J call TRBJ2-1; 8 positions match TRBD2. The CDR3 extends over 20 amino acids. V was clipped by 0 bases and J by 5 bases; unmatched bases: 19. CDR1 is SGHRS and CDR2 is YFSETQ in the germline V gene.

The chain couples TRBV2 to TRBJ1-5; 9 nucleotides agree with TRBD1. J gave up 5 bases and V 3 bases, and 2 bases lay outside the gene matches. The CDR3 totals 14 residues. CDR1 SNHLY and CDR2 FYNNEI come from the germline V gene. The CDR3 nucleotides are TGTGCCAGCAGTGACCGGGACAGGGATCAGCCCCAGCATTTT. It codes for CASSDRDRDQPQHF.

The gene calls are TRBV6-4 and TRBJ1-5, with D hard to call. The CDR3 covers 16 residues. CDR1 is MRHNA and CDR2 is SNTAGT in the germline V gene. The V end lost 7 bases, the J end lost 5 bases, and 21 bases lay between the germline ends. The DNA for the CDR3 is TGTGCCAGCATCACTGCCTCGCCCAGCGCCTATCAGCCCCAGCATTTT. Translated, it gives CASITASPSAYQPQHF.

CDR3 DNA sequence: TGTGCCAGCAGCTCCCTCGCGGAGCAGTACTTC. Its protein product is CASSSLAEQYF. The rearrangement uses TRBV7-9 and TRBJ2-7; D is unresolved. The V and J ends lost 4 bases and 7 bases respectively, with 8 bases between them. CDR1 is SEHNR, CDR2 FQNEAQ, per germline (reference sequence). The CDR3 length is 11 residues.

The chain carries TRBV5-4 and TRBJ1-2; TRBD1 matches 9 bases. In germline, CDR1 is SGHNT, CDR2 YYREEE (reference sequence). This CDR3 is 14 amino acids long. V shed 6 bases, J shed 6 bases, and the junction held 9 bases outside the gene matches. CDR3 region: CASTPSGTGHGYTF. DNA of the CDR3: TGTGCCAGCACCCCCTCGGGGACAGGGCATGGCTACACCTTC.

The J gene is TRBJ1-1, the V gene TRBV28; 7 positions agree with TRBD1. Trimming took 2 bases from V and 4 from J; bases not matched to a gene: 4. Germline-derived CDR1 and CDR2 are MDHEN and SYDVKM. The CDR3 runs 14 residues. CDR3 nucleotides: TGTGCCAGCAGTTTAAGGGGGCAGGCCACTGAAGCTTTCTTT. It encodes CASSLRGQATEAFF.

The chain recombines TRBV6-1 with TRBJ1-4, with a tentative D call TRBD1 (6 bases). The germline V gene encodes CDR1 MNHNS and CDR2 SASEGT. V was cut by 6 bases and J by 8 bases, with 19 bases left in between. The CDR3 extends over 15 amino acids. As DNA, the CDR3 is TGTGCCAGCAGCCCGAGACAGGAAGCATCCGAAAAACTGTTTTTT. Amino acids: CASSPRQEASEKLFF.

The V call is TRBV7-2, the J call TRBJ2-5; the D gene could be TRBD1 or TRBD2 (6 bases each). The V end lost 7 bases, the J end lost 5 bases, and 20 bases lay between the germline ends. Germline CDR1 is SGHTA and CDR2 is FQGNSA. This CDR3 has 15 residues. The CDR3 DNA reads as TGTGCCAGCACCCCCCCGGGGGCGCCCCGGGAGACCCAGTACTTC. Its translation: CASTPPGAPRETQYF.

The V call is TRBV7-9, the J call TRBJ1-3; D uncertain. The CDR3 sequence is 15 residues long. V lost 0 bases to trimming and J lost 4 bases, with 10 bases between them. Germline V gene data show CDR1 as SEHNR and CDR2 as FQNEAQ (reference sequence). CDR3 loop: CASSLAQDPGNTIYF. In nucleotides, the CDR3 is TGTGCCAGCAGCTTAGCGCAAGATCCCGGAAACACCATATATTTT.